A selection of T cell receptor beta chains follows, all from one sample in a study of blood T cell repertoires in COVID-19. The data were produced by immunoSEQ multiplex PCR, yet TCRdb's version contains in-frame clones alone and is incomplete. The table has roughly 17,000 clones, around 86% seen once. Sample: peripheral blood. The receptors here all came from a human donor with active COVID-19. The donor label of this sample is uncertain. The CDR3 runs from the conserved cysteine through the conserved F or W. A D gene is named only where the DNA matches it firmly. Where a row states a size, it is once, few, many or the class of an expanded clone; other rows omit it.

CDR3aa	CDR3nt	j_gene	abundance	v_gene	d_gene
CASTLLGTANTEAFF	TGCGCCAGCACCCTATTAGGGACAGCCAACACTGAAGCTTTCTTT	TRBJ1-1	NA	TRBV5-1	TRBD1
CASSLERPSGNTIYF	TGCGCCAGCAGCTTGGAGAGGCCCTCTGGAAACACCATATATTTT	TRBJ1-3	NA	TRBV5-1	NA
CASSLGAAGGLYEQYF	TGTGCCAGCTCACTTGGGGCCGCAGGTGGCTTATACGAGCAGTACTTC	TRBJ2-7	NA	TRBV18	NA
CASSVRGGETQYF	TGTGCCAGCAGCGTAAGGGGTGGCGAGACCCAGTACTTC	TRBJ2-5	NA	TRBV9	NA
CASSYSPGQETQYF	TGTGCCAGCAGTTACTCCCCGGGCCAAGAGACCCAGTACTTC	TRBJ2-5	NA	TRBV6-5	NA
CASSVGTEGNQPQHF	TGTGCCAGTAGTGTGGGGACAGAGGGCAATCAGCCCCAGCATTTT	TRBJ1-5	NA	TRBV19	TRBD1
CASSPLQAVDSGNTIYF	TGTGCCAGCTCACCATTACAGGCTGTTGACTCTGGAAACACCATATATTTT	TRBJ1-3	NA	TRBV18	NA
CASSVRESGNTIYF	TGTGCCAGCAGCGTACGGGAGTCTGGAAACACCATATATTTT	TRBJ1-3	NA	TRBV9	NA
CASSANNRGGHYGYTF	TGTGCCAGTAGTGCTAACAATCGGGGAGGGCACTATGGCTACACCTTC	TRBJ1-2	once	TRBV19	NA
CASSPGTNYGYTF	TGTGCCAGCAGCCCCGGGACTAACTATGGCTACACCTTC	TRBJ1-2	NA	TRBV4-2	NA
CASSLVRYGYTF	TGTGCCAGCAGCTTGGTCCGCTATGGCTACACCTTC	TRBJ1-2	NA	TRBV5-5	NA
CASRGLANEQYF	TGTGCCAGCAGGGGACTAGCCAACGAGCAGTACTTC	TRBJ2-7	NA	TRBV2	TRBD2
CASAPGGSYNEQFF	TGTGCCAGCGCCCCGGGGGGGTCCTACAATGAGCAGTTCTTC	TRBJ2-1	NA	TRBV6-6	TRBD2
CASSLRSIRERYNEQFF	TGTGCCAGCAGCCTGAGGTCGATAAGGGAGCGCTACAATGAGCAGTTCTTC	TRBJ2-1	NA	TRBV7-9	NA
CASKTDHSGANVLTF	TGTGCCAGTAAGACTGACCACTCTGGGGCCAACGTCCTGACTTTC	TRBJ2-6	NA	TRBV19	NA
CASSYADSPSYEQYF	TGTGCCAGCAGTTACGCGGACTCTCCTTCCTACGAGCAGTACTTC	TRBJ2-7	NA	TRBV6-2/TRBV6-3	NA
CASSLLSGNTGELFF	TGCGCCAGCAGCTTGCTGTCGGGGAACACCGGGGAGCTGTTTTTT	TRBJ2-2	NA	TRBV5-1	NA
CASSYSRRRFSYEQYF	TGTGCCAGCAGTTACTCGCGGAGGAGGTTCTCCTACGAGCAGTACTTC	TRBJ2-7	once	TRBV6-2/TRBV6-3	NA
CASSPSGTKGSYEQYF	TGTGCCAGCTCACCCTCCGGGACTAAAGGTAGCTACGAGCAGTACTTC	TRBJ2-7	NA	TRBV18	TRBD2
CSVDVIYPNTEAFF	TGCAGCGTTGACGTCATCTACCCTAACACTGAAGCTTTCTTT	TRBJ1-1	few	TRBV29-1	NA
CASSLATVGGGNQETQYF	TGTGCCAGCAGCTTGGCCACCGTTGGCGGGGGGAACCAAGAGACCCAGTACTTC	TRBJ2-5	NA	TRBV5-5	TRBD2
CASSPPPFRIAYEQYF	TGTGCCAGCAGCCCCCCGCCGTTCAGAATCGCCTACGAGCAGTACTTC	TRBJ2-7	NA	TRBV5-4	NA
CASSLRLTGGAGELFF	TGTGCCAGCAGCCTAAGATTGACAGGGGGCGCCGGGGAGCTGTTTTTT	TRBJ2-2	NA	TRBV9	TRBD1
CASSWNPGQGASQRQPQHF	TGTGCCAGCAGTTGGAATCCGGGACAGGGGGCGTCACAGCGGCAGCCCCAGCATTTT	TRBJ1-5	NA	TRBV6-2/TRBV6-3	TRBD1
CASGWNRQETQYF	TGTGCCAGCGGCTGGAACAGACAAGAGACCCAGTACTTC	TRBJ2-5	NA	TRBV2	NA
CASSLSTARSYEQYF	TGTGCCAGCAGCTTATCGACAGCCCGCTCCTACGAGCAGTACTTC	TRBJ2-7	NA	TRBV5-4	NA
CASSLGGVAAGELFF	TGTGCCAGCAGTTTAGGAGGGGTGGCAGCCGGGGAGCTGTTTTTT	TRBJ2-2	NA	TRBV28	NA
CASSVVGGETEAFF	TGTGCCAGCAGCGTAGTAGGGGGCGAAACTGAAGCTTTCTTT	TRBJ1-1	NA	TRBV9	TRBD1
CASNSGGNSPLHF	TGTGCCAGCAATTCAGGGGGGAATTCACCCCTCCACTTT	TRBJ1-6	NA	TRBV6-5	TRBD1
CASSGTGGTEAFF	TGTGCCAGCTCCGGGACAGGGGGGACTGAAGCTTTCTTT	TRBJ1-1	NA	TRBV18	TRBD1
CATSEAGNYEQYF	TGTGCCACCAGTGAGGCGGGAAACTACGAGCAGTACTTC	TRBJ2-7	NA	TRBV24-1	NA
CASSERIQGVNEQYF	TGTGCCAGCAGTGAACGCATACAGGGAGTCAACGAGCAGTACTTC	TRBJ2-7	NA	TRBV2	NA